The source of this T cell receptor (beta chain) is a study of early T cells in non-severe SARS-CoV-2 infection. Study overall: Chains were unpaired, as sequencing was done on bulk RNA from unsorted whole blood.

This clonotype was found many times. CDR3 size: 13 residues. V lost 3 bases and J lost 4, with 8 bases in between. In the library, individual cDNA molecules carried attached unique molecular identifiers. TCRdb reprocessed the 5' RACE reads with MiXCR, giving one entry per CDR3 protein. The sample holds 65,000 to 85,000 distinct CDR3 sequences; about 14% are singletons and the top ten take around 12%. What was sequenced was whole blood. This sequence originates from an adult who was a healthcare worker with PCR-confirmed SARS-CoV-2 infection or an uninfected control (not recorded which). The chain combines TRBV12-3 or TRBV12-4 with TRBJ2-3; unclear D gene. CDR3 nucleotide sequence: TGTGCCAGCAGTTTGGGTGGCGCAGATACGCAGTATTTT. This translates into CASSLGGADTQYF.